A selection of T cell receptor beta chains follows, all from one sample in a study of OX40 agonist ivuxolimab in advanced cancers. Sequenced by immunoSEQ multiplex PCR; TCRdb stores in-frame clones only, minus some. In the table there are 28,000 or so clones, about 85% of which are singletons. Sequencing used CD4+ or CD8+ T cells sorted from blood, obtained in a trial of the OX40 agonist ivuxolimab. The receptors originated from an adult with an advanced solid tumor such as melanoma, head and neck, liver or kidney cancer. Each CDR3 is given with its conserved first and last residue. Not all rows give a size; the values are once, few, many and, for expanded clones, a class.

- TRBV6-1 CASSEVTSARGWSTDTQYF
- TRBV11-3 CASSLGYGTDTQYF
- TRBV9 CASSLTSTEQFF
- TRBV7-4 CASSFDRDYEQYF
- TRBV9 CASSVANEQFF
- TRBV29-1 CSVGNGAGKVRQFF
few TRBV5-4 CASSTDREGTGELFF
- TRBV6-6 CASSWDRRDEQYF
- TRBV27 CASRLGYTQYF
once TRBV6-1 CASSPRQWSGTEAFF
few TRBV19 CASSIGGNTEAFF
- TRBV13 CASSLRLDAYEQYF
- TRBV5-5 CASSPGRTTDTQYF
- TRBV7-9 CASSLSGTGTYGYTF
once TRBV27 CASSPDLGGYGTIYF
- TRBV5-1 CASSLESGTPYEQYF
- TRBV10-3 CAISDPDSSTDTQYF
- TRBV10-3 CAISESGEGGTQYF
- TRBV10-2 CASSESMGGLYGYTF
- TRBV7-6 CASSSGGGDGYTF
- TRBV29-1 CSVTTVNYGYTF
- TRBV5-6 CASSLGRDSVYEQYF
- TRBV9 CARKTGATNEKLFF
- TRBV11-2 CASSLGGEQFF
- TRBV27 CASRDDSSYNSPLHF
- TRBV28 CASSPSAGGGHTQYF
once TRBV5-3 CARSSRLAAAYGQYF
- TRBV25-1 CASSELGQGGYTF
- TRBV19 CASSIGGRGTTEAFF
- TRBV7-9 CASSFLGSGYEQYF
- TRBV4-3 CASSQGAGFSNNEQFF
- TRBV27 CASSFIGRGETQYF
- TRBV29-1 CSVEGQEHYGYTF
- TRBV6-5 CASSHGVNEQYF
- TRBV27 CASSVLAVQWADTQYF
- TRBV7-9 CASSLGPGRQYF
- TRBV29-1 CSVEGQASYEQYF
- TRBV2 CASSEWLADLDEQFF
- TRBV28 CASSFRGVAKNIQYF
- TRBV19 CASRIADEQFF